This entry is about one TCR beta chain. The sample comes from a study of blood T cell repertoires in COVID-19. V gave up 2 bases and J gave up 0 bases, with 9 bases separating them. This CDR3 spans 15 amino acids. The germline V gene has CDR1 SGHTA and CDR2 FQGTGA. The table came from immunoSEQ multiplex PCR; TCRdb's copy has only in-frame clones and leaves some out. The sample includes some 280,000 clones, around 81% seen only once; the top ten take around 4%. The rearrangement uses TRBV7-3 and TRBJ2-3, with D possibly TRBD2 on 5 matching bases. The clonotype originates from a woman in her 50s with active or convalescent COVID-19. Sequencing was performed on peripheral blood. In DNA, the CDR3 is TGTGCCAGCAGCTTAGAGGGTACTAGCACAGATACGCAGTATTTT. Protein: CASSLEGTSTDTQYF.